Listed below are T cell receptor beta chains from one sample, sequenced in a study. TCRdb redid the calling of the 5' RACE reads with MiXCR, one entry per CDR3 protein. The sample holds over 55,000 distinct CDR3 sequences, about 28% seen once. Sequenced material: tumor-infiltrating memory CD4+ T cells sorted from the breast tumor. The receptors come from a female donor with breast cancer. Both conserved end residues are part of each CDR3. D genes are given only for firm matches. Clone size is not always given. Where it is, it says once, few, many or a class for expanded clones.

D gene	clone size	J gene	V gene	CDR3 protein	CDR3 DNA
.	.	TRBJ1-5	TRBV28	CASSGSFLQGRPQHF	TGTGCCAGCAGTGGGAGCTTTTTGCAGGGCCGGCCCCAGCATTTT
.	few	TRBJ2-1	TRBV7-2	CASSLGLASYNEQFF	TGTGCCAGCAGCTTAGGTCTAGCCTCCTACAATGAGCAGTTCTTC
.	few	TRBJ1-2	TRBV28	CASSFGITNYGYTF	TGTGCCAGCAGTTTTGGGATCACTAACTATGGCTACACCTTC
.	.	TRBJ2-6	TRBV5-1	CASRGAGANVLTF	TGCGCCAGCAGAGGGGCTGGGGCCAACGTCCTGACTTTC
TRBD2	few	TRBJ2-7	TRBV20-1	CSAEREVSYEQYF	TGCAGTGCGGAGCGGGAGGTCTCCTACGAGCAGTACTTC
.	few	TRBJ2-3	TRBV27	CASSFRLATDTQYF	TGTGCCAGCAGTTTTCGTTTGGCAACAGATACGCAGTATTTT
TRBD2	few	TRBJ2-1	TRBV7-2	CASSPEAGTSGIRQFF	TGTGCCAGCAGCCCAGAGGCCGGGACTAGCGGGATTCGGCAGTTCTTC
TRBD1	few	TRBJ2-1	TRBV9	CASSGTGDNEQFF	TGTGCCAGCAGCGGGACAGGGGACAATGAGCAGTTCTTC
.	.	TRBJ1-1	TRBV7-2	CASSSEVGRTEAFF	TGTGCCAGCAGCTCCGAAGTGGGTAGGACTGAAGCTTTCTTT
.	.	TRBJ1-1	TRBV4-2	CASSQGRVLTEAFF	TGTGCCAGCAGCCAAGGTCGTGTTCTCACTGAAGCTTTCTTT
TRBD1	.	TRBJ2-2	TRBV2	CASSVDRGRGGELFF	TGTGCCAGCAGCGTTGACAGGGGGCGAGGCGGGGAGCTGTTTTTT
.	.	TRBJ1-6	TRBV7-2	CASSRGLYSNSPLHF	TGTGCCAGCTCGCGGGGGTTGTATAGTAATTCACCCCTCCACTTT
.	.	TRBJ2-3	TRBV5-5	CASSLGPLGGSTDTQYF	TGTGCCAGCAGCTTGGGGCCGCTCGGGGGAAGCACAGATACGCAGTATTTT
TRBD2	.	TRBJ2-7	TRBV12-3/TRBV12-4	CASSSSSGTYEQYF	TGTGCCAGCAGTTCTTCTAGCGGGACTTACGAGCAGTACTTC
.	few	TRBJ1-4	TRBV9	CASSVGVGLGEKLFF	TGTGCCAGCAGCGTAGGCGTAGGGTTGGGTGAAAAACTGTTTTTT
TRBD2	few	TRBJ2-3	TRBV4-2	CASSQASLAGVGDTQYF	TGTGCCAGCAGCCAAGCATCGCTAGCGGGAGTAGGAGATACGCAGTATTTT
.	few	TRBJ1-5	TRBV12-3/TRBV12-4	CASRSMGENQPQHF	TGTGCCAGCAGATCAATGGGTGAGAATCAGCCCCAGCATTTT
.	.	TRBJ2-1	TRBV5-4	CASGNLGLNLNEQFF	TGTGCCAGCGGAAATTTAGGGCTTAACCTCAATGAGCAGTTCTTC
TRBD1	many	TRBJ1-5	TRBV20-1	CSARDRALSQPQHF	TGCAGTGCTAGGGACAGGGCCCTCAGTCAGCCCCAGCATTTT
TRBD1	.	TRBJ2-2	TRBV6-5	CASSFRGTGAGELFF	TGTGCCAGCAGTTTCCGGGGGACAGGGGCCGGGGAGCTGTTTTTT
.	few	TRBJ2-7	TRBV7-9	CASSPETQGGQQYF	TGTGCCAGCAGCCCGGAGACCCAGGGCGGTCAGCAGTACTTC
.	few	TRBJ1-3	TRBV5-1	CASSLEGQGNTIYF	TGCGCCAGCAGCTTGGAGGGACAAGGAAACACCATATATTTT
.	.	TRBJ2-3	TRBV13	CASSRLDTDTQYF	TGTGCCAGCAGCAGACTAGACACAGATACGCAGTATTTT
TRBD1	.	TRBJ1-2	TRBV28	CASSPPGTGYRGYTF	TGTGCCAGCAGTCCCCCGGGGACAGGGTATAGAGGCTACACCTTC
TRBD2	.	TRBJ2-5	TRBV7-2	CASISGLAGGLETQYF	TGTGCCAGCATCTCGGGACTAGCGGGGGGGCTGGAGACCCAGTACTTC
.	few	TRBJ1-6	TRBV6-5	CASSYSRRVNSLLHF	TGTGCCAGCAGTTACTCGAGAAGGGTTAATTCACTCCTCCACTTT
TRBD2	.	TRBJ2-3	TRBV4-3	CASSQLAGGPDTQYF	TGCGCCAGCAGCCAGCTAGCGGGAGGGCCAGATACGCAGTATTTT
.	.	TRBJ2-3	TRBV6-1	CASREQPGTDTQYF	TGTGCCAGCAGGGAGCAACCAGGGACCGATACGCAGTATTTT
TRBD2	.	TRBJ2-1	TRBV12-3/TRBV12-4	CASSLQAGGRNEQFF	TGTGCCAGCAGTTTACAAGCGGGAGGGAGGAATGAGCAGTTCTTC
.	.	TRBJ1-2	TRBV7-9	CASSLGQDYGYTF	TGTGCCAGCAGCTTAGGACAGGACTATGGCTACACCTTC
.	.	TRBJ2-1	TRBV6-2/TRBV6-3	CASRRQAGEQFF	TGTGCCAGCCGACGACAGGCGGGGGAGCAGTTCTTC
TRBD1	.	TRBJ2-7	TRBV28	CASTTGGVYEQYF	TGTGCCAGCACAACAGGGGGAGTTTACGAGCAGTACTTC
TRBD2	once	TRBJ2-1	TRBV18	CASSPPGTSGEWQFF	TGTGCCAGCTCACCACCCGGGACTAGCGGAGAGTGGCAGTTCTTC
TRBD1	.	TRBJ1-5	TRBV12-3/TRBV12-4	CASSFGTGLGNQPQHF	TGTGCCAGCAGTTTCGGGACAGGGCTGGGCAATCAGCCCCAGCATTTT
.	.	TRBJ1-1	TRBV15	CATSPRSASYTEAFF	TGTGCCACCAGCCCCAGGTCCGCAAGTTACACTGAAGCATTCTTT
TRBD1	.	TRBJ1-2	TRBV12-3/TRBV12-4	CASSFRDRSVYGYTF	TGTGCCAGCAGTTTCCGGGACAGATCGGTCTATGGCTACACCTTC
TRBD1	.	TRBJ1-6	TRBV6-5	CASSITGTGSYNSPLHF	TGTGCCAGCAGTATAACCGGGACAGGCTCCTATAATTCACCCCTCCACTTT
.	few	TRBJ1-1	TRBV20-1	CSARKSSRENTEAFF	TGCAGTGCTAGAAAGTCAAGCAGGGAGAACACTGAAGCTTTCTTT
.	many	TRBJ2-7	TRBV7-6	CASSAGRSNAYEQYF	TGTGCCAGCAGCGCGGGACGGTCGAACGCCTACGAGCAGTACTTC
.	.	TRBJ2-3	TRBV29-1	CSVKRGSPTDTQYF	TGCAGCGTCAAACGTGGCAGCCCAACAGATACGCAGTATTTT
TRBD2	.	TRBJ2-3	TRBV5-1	CASSPRLAGSTDTQYF	TGCGCCAGCAGCCCCCGACTAGCGGGAAGCACAGATACGCAGTATTTT
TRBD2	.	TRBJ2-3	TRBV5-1	CASSNGLAGRGTALAQYF	TGCGCCAGCAGCAACGGACTAGCGGGGAGGGGTACGGCCCTGGCGCAGTATTTT